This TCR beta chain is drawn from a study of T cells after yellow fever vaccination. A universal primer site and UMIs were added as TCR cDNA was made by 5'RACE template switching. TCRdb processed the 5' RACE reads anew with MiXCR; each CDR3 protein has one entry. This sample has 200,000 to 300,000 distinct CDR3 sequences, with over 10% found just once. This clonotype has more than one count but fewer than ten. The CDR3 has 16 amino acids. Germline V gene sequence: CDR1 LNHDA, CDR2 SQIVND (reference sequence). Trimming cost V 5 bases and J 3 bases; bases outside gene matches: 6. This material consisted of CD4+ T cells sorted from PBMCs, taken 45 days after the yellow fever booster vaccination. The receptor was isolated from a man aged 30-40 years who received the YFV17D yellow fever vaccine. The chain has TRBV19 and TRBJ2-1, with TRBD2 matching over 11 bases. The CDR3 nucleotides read TGTGCCAGTAGTGTAGCCGGGACTAGCGGCTACAATGAGCAGTTCTTC. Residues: CASSVAGTSGYNEQFF.